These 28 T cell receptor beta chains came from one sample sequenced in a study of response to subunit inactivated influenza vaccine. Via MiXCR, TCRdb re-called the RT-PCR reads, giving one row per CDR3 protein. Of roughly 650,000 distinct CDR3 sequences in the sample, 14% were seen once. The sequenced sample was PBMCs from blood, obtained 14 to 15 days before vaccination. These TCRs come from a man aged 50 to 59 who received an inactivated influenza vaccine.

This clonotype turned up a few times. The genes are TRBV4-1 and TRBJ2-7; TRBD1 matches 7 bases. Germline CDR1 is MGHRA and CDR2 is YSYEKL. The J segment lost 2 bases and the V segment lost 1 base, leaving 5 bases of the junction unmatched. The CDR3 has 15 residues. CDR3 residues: CASSQGGQAAYEQYF. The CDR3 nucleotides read TGCGCCAGCAGCCAAGGCGGACAGGCGGCCTACGAGCAGTACTTC.

Written as DNA, the CDR3 is TGTGCCAGCTCACCACGGGACATAGGAAACACCATATATTTT. Encoded protein: CASSPRDIGNTIYF. This chain links TRBV18 with TRBJ1-3; a weak D match, TRBD1 (6 bases). This CDR3 region has 14 residues. The V end was cut by 1 base, the J end by 4 bases, with 8 bases between. Germline CDR1 KGHSH, CDR2 LQKENI.

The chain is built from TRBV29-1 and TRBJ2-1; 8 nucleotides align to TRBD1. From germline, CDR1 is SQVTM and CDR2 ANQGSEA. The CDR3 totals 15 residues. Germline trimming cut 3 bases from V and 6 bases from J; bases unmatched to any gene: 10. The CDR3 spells CSVDPRQGSRNEQFF. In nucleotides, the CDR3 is TGCAGCGTTGACCCCCGACAGGGGTCGCGCAATGAGCAGTTCTTC.

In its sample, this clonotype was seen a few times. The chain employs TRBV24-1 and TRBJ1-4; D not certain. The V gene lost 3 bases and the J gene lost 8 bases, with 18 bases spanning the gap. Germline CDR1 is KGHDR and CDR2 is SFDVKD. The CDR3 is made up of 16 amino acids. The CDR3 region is CATSDGASQYAEKLFF. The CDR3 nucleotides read TGTGCCACCAGTGATGGCGCCTCTCAATATGCCGAAAAACTGTTTTTT.

DNA for the CDR3: TGTGCCAGCAGCTTAGTCTATGGGACTACGGAGACCCAGTACTTC. Protein: CASSLVYGTTETQYF. The chain is built from TRBV7-6 and TRBJ2-5, with 7 bases fitting TRBD2. Germline CDR1 reads SGHVS; CDR2 reads FNYEAQ. The trim removed 1 base at V and 5 bases at J, leaving 7 bases unmatched. The CDR3 has 15 residues.

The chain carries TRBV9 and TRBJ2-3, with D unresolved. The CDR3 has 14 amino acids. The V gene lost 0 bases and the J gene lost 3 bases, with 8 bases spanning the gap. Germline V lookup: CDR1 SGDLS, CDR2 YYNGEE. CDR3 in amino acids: CASSVEWRTDTQYF. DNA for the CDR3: TGTGCCAGCAGCGTAGAGTGGCGGACAGATACGCAGTATTTT. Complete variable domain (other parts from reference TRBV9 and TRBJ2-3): DSGVTQTPKHLITATGQRVTLRCSPRSGDLSVYWYQQSLDQGLQFLIQYYNGEERAKGNILERFSAQQFPDLHSELNLSSLELGDSALYFCASSVEWRTDTQYFGPGTRLTVL.

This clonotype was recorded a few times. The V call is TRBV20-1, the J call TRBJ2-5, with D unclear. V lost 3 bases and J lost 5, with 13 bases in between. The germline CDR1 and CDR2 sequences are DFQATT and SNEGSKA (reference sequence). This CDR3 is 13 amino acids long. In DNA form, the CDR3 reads TGCAGTGCTAGCGTACTCGCCGGGGAGACCCAGTACTTC. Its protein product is CSASVLAGETQYF.

CDR3 protein: CASSQEGRTPLDTQYF. The CDR3 nucleotides are TGTGCCAGCAGCCAAGAAGGAAGGACGCCCTTGGATACGCAGTATTTT. The chain recombines TRBV4-2 with TRBJ2-3; no definite D call. This CDR3 is built from 16 residues. Trimming took 0 bases from V and 6 from J, leaving 16 bases between them. Per the germline V gene, CDR1 is LGHNA and CDR2 is YNFKEQ.

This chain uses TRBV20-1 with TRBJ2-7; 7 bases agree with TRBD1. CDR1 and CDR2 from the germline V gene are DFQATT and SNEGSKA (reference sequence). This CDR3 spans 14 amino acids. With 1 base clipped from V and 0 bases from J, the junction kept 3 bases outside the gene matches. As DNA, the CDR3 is TGCAGTGCTAGAGGGGACAGACCCTCCTACGAGCAGTACTTC. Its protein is CSARGDRPSYEQYF.

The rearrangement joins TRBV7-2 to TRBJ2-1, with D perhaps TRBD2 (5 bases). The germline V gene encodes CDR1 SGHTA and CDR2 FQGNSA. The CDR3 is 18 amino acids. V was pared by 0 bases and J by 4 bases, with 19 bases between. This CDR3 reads CASSLAFGLIQEYNEQFF. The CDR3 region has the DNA TGTGCCAGCAGCTTAGCCTTCGGACTTATCCAAGAATACAATGAGCAGTTCTTC.

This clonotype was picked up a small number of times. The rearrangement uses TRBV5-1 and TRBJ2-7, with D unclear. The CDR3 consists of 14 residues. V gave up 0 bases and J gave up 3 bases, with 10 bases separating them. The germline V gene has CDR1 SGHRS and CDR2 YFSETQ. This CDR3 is CASSLDETRYEQYF. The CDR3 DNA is TGCGCCAGCAGCTTGGATGAAACCCGCTACGAGCAGTACTTC.

The DNA of the CDR3 is TGTGCCATCAGGGGGCAGGGAAAAACTGAAGCTTTCTTT. This translates into CAIRGQGKTEAFF. The chain recombines TRBV10-3 with TRBJ1-1; tentatively, D is TRBD1 (5 bases). CDR3 length: 13 residues. V lost 6 bases, J lost 5 bases, and 13 bases lay in between. Germline assignment: CDR1 ENHRY and CDR2 SYGVKD.

CDR3 loop: CASSKGRVAEGYGYTF. The DNA for the CDR3 is TGTGCCAGCAGCAAAGGAAGGGTGGCGGAGGGCTATGGCTACACCTTC. The V and J genes are TRBV12-3 or TRBV12-4 and TRBJ1-2; D gene unclear. The germline V and J ends were trimmed by 6 bases and 4 bases, with 21 bases remaining between them. CDR3 size: 16 residues.

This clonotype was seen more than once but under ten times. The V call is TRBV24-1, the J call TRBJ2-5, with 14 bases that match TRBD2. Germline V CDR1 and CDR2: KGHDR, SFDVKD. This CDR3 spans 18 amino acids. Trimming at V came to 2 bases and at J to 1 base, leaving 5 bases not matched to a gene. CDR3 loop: CATSDWGLAGVFQETQYF. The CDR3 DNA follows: TGTGCCACCAGTGATTGGGGACTAGCGGGAGTGTTCCAAGAGACCCAGTACTTC.

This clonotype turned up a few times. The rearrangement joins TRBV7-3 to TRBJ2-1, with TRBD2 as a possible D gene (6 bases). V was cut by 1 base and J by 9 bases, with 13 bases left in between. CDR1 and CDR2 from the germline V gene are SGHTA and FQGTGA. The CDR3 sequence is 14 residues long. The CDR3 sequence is CASSLNRERGEQFF. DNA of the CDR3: TGTGCCAGCAGCTTAAACCGGGAGAGAGGTGAGCAGTTCTTC.

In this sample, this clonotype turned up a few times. CDR3 in DNA: TGTGCCAGCAGGGCGGCGGGGGCCAACGTCCTGACTTTC. It encodes CASRAAGANVLTF. This chain uses TRBV11-1 with TRBJ2-6; D call uncertain. The length of the CDR3 is 13 residues. Trimming removed 6 bases from V and 4 bases from J, with 7 bases in between. CDR1 and CDR2 (germline): SGHAT, FQDESV (reference sequence).

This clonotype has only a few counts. The CDR3 loop reads CAISAPGGPYEQFF. In DNA form, the CDR3 reads TGTGCCATCAGTGCCCCGGGGGGGCCGTATGAGCAGTTCTTC. This chain links TRBV10-3 with TRBJ2-1; 8 bases align to TRBD2. The CDR3 runs 14 residues. CDR1 and CDR2 from the germline V gene are ENHRY and SYGVKD. V shed 4 bases, J shed 8 bases, and the junction held 7 bases outside the gene matches.

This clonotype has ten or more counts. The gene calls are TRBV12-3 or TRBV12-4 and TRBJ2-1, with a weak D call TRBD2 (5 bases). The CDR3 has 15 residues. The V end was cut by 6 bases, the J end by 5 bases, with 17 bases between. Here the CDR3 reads CASSPPRPGNNEQFF. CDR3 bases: TGTGCCAGCAGCCCTCCCCGCCCGGGAAACAATGAGCAGTTCTTC.

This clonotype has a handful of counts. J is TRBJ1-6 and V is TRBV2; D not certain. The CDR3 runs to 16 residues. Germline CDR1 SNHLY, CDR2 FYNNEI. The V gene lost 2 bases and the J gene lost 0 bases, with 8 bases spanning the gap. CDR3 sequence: CASSERGSSYNSPLHF. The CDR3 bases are TGTGCCAGCAGTGAACGAGGGAGCTCCTATAATTCACCCCTCCACTTT.

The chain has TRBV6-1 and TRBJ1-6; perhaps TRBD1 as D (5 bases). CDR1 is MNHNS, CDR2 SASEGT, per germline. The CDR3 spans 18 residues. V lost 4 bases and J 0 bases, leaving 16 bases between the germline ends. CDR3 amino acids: CASSVSRVRSSYNSPLHF. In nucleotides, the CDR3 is TGTGCCAGCAGTGTATCCAGGGTGAGGAGCTCCTATAATTCACCCCTCCACTTT.

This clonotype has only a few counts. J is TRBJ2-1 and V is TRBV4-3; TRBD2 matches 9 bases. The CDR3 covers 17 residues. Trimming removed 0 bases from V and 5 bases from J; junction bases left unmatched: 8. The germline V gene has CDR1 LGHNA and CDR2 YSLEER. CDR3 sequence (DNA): TGCGCCAGCAGCCAAGATACGTCGATAGCGGGAGACAATGAGCAGTTCTTC. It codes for CASSQDTSIAGDNEQFF.

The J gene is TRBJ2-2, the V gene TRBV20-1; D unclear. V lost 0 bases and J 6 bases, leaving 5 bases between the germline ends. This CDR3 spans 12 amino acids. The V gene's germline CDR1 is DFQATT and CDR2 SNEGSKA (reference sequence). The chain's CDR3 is CSARDISGELFF. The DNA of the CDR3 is TGCAGTGCTAGAGATATATCCGGGGAGCTGTTTTTT.

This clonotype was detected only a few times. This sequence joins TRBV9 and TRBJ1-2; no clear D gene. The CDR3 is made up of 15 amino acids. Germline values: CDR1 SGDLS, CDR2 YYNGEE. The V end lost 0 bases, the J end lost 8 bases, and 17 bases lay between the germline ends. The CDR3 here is CASSVVGGRFGGYTF. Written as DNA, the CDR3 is TGTGCCAGCAGCGTAGTTGGCGGCAGGTTCGGCGGCTACACCTTC.

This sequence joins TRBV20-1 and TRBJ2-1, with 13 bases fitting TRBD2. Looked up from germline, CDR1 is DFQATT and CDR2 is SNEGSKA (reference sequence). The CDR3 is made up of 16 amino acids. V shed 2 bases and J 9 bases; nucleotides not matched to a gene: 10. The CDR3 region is CSARYRLAGGWSEQFF. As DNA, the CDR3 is TGCAGTGCTAGATATCGACTAGCGGGGGGATGGAGTGAGCAGTTCTTC.

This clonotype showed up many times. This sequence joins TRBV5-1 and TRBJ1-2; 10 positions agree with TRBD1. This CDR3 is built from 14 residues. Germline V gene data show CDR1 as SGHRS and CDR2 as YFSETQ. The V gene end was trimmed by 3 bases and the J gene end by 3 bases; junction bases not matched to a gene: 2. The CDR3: CASSSGQGDYGYTF. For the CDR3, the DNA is TGCGCCAGCAGCTCCGGACAGGGGGACTATGGCTACACCTTC. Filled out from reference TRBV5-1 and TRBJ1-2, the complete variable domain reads KAGVTQTPRYLIKTRGQQVTLSCSPISGHRSVSWYQQTPGQGLQFLFEYFSETQRNKGNFPGRFSGRQFSNSRSEMNVSTLELGDSALYLCASSSGQGDYGYTFGSGTRLTVV.

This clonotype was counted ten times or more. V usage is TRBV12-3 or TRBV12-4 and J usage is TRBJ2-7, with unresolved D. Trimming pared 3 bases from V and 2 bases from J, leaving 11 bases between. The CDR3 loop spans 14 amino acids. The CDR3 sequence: CASSFTPRAYEQYF. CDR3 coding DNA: TGTGCCAGCAGTTTTACCCCCAGAGCCTACGAGCAGTACTTC.

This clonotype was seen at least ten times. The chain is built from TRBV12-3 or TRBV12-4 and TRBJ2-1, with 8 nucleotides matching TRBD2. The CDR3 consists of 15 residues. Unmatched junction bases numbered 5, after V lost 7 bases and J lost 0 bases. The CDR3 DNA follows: TGTGCCAGCAACCGGGGGGGCAGCTCCTACAATGAGCAGTTCTTC. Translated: CASNRGGSSYNEQFF.

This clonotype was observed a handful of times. This CDR3 reads CSARPGNYGYTF. In nucleotides, the CDR3 is TGCAGTGCTAGACCGGGAAACTATGGCTACACCTTC. The genes are TRBV20-1 and TRBJ1-2; D is uncertain. V was clipped by 2 bases and J by 2 bases, with 6 bases between them. From germline, CDR1 is DFQATT and CDR2 SNEGSKA (reference sequence). This CDR3 has 12 amino acids.